A selection of T cell receptor beta chains follows, all from one sample in a study of blood T cell repertoires in COVID-19. The data were produced by immunoSEQ multiplex PCR, yet TCRdb's version contains in-frame clones alone and is incomplete. Of some 160,000 clones listed, 78% are singletons. Sequencing input: peripheral blood. These receptors were obtained from a woman older than 75 with acute or convalescent COVID-19. Each CDR3 is given with its conserved first and last residue. D genes are given only for firm matches. Part of the rows lack a size; the others show once, few, many or a class for expanded clones.

v_call,d_call,j_call,cdr3_length,clone_size,cdr3_aa,cdr3_nt
TRBV6-5,-,TRBJ1-3,15,-,CASSQQPGVGNTIYF,TGTGCCAGCAGCCAACAGCCAGGCGTTGGAAACACCATATATTTT
TRBV18,-,TRBJ1-6,15,-,CASSASDGEYSPLHF,TGTGCCAGCTCAGCCTCAGACGGGGAATATTCACCCCTCCACTTT
TRBV6-5,TRBD1,TRBJ1-6,16,-,CASTYGTGVYNSPLHF,TGTGCCAGCACTTACGGGACAGGGGTCTATAATTCACCCCTCCACTTT
TRBV30,TRBD1,TRBJ2-5,15,-,CAWALTGQGGKTQYF,TGTGCCTGGGCCCTTACGGGACAGGGAGGAAAGACCCAGTACTTC
TRBV5-8,-,TRBJ1-2,13,once,CASARGDNYGYTF,TGTGCCAGCGCGCGGGGCGACAACTATGGCTACACCTTC
TRBV2,-,TRBJ1-5,19,few,CASSESQDYVKSLNQPQHF,TGTGCCAGCAGTGAATCCCAGGACTATGTTAAATCTTTAAATCAGCCCCAGCATTTT
TRBV6-1,TRBD1,TRBJ1-1,12,-,CASSDLTGGAFF,TGTGCCAGCAGTGACCTGACAGGGGGAGCTTTCTTT
TRBV11-2,-,TRBJ2-1,13,-,CASSPPGEREQFF,TGTGCCAGCAGCCCCCCGGGAGAGCGAGAGCAGTTCTTC
TRBV7-3,TRBD2,TRBJ2-7,15,once,CASSRRDYESYEQYF,TGTGCCAGCAGCCGCCGGGACTACGAGTCCTACGAGCAGTACTTC
TRBV7-9,-,TRBJ1-1,12,-,CASSQQDTEAFF,TGTGCCAGCAGCCAGCAGGACACTGAAGCTTTCTTT
TRBV6-5,-,TRBJ2-1,13,-,CASRPTGYNEQFF,TGTGCCAGCAGACCAACAGGGTACAATGAGCAGTTCTTC
TRBV6-5,TRBD1,TRBJ1-2,13,-,CATGTGVDYGYTF,TGTGCCACCGGGACAGGGGTCGACTATGGCTACACCTTC
TRBV19,-,TRBJ1-6,16,few,CASSNPRGEENSPLHF,TGTGCCAGTAGTAACCCGCGGGGGGAGGAAAATTCACCCCTCCACTTT
TRBV29-1,TRBD2,TRBJ2-1,14,-,CSMTSGRAYNEQFF,TGCAGCATGACTAGCGGGAGAGCCTACAATGAGCAGTTCTTC
TRBV5-1,TRBD1,TRBJ1-5,15,few,CASSATTGLNQPQHF,TGCGCCAGCAGCGCCACGACAGGGCTCAATCAGCCCCAGCATTTT
TRBV10-3,-,TRBJ1-1,15,-,CAISESGGENTEAFF,TGTGCCATCAGTGAGTCGGGAGGTGAGAACACTGAAGCTTTCTTT
TRBV5-3,TRBD2,TRBJ2-3,19,-,CARAEFTSGREGSTDTQYF,TGTGCCAGAGCCGAGTTTACTAGCGGGAGGGAAGGGAGCACAGATACGCAGTATTTT
TRBV5-1,-,TRBJ2-2,15,once,CASSPLQGGTGELFF,TGCGCCAGCAGCCCCCTGCAGGGGGGTACCGGGGAGCTGTTTTTT
TRBV7-6,-,TRBJ1-2,10,-,CASRSYGYTF,TGTGCCAGCAGGTCATATGGCTACACCTTC
TRBV10-1,TRBD2,TRBJ2-1,15,few,CASSAGLAGAREQFF,TGCGCCAGCAGTGCCGGACTAGCGGGAGCCCGAGAGCAGTTCTTC
TRBV21-1,-,TRBJ1-1,15,few,CASSKARRANTEAFF,TGTGCCAGCAGCAAAGCCCGGAGGGCCAACACTGAAGCTTTCTTT
TRBV20-1,-,TRBJ1-1,12,-,CSASDGPGEAFF,TGCAGTGCTAGTGACGGTCCGGGAGAAGCTTTCTTT
TRBV7-6,-,TRBJ2-5,15,-,CASSLVPQDQETQYF,TGTGCCAGCAGCTTAGTGCCACAGGATCAAGAGACCCAGTACTTC
TRBV15,TRBD1,TRBJ1-2,16,-,CATSRGAGGEGYGYTF,TGTGCCACCAGCAGAGGAGCAGGGGGCGAAGGCTATGGCTACACCTTC
TRBV6-4,TRBD1,TRBJ2-2,16,-,CASRLSGTGGAGELFF,TGTGCCAGCCGGTTATCTGGGACAGGAGGAGCCGGGGAGCTGTTTTTT
TRBV5-1,-,TRBJ2-3,16,-,CASSLEPGLRTDTQYF,TGCGCCAGCAGCTTGGAGCCGGGACTGCGCACAGATACGCAGTATTTT
TRBV18,TRBD1,TRBJ2-1,15,-,CASSPTNQQGGEQFF,TGTGCCAGCTCACCAACCAATCAACAGGGGGGTGAGCAGTTCTTC
TRBV12-3/TRBV12-4,-,TRBJ2-5,13,-,CASSFGQGETQYF,TGTGCCAGCAGTTTCGGGCAGGGGGAGACCCAGTACTTC
TRBV5-4,TRBD1,TRBJ1-2,14,-,CASSFRTGALIYTF,TGTGCCAGCAGCTTCCGGACAGGAGCTCTTATCTACACCTTC
TRBV27,-,TRBJ1-5,16,-,CASSALTGYSNQPQHF,TGTGCCAGCAGTGCGTTGACGGGATATAGCAATCAGCCCCAGCATTTT
TRBV3-1/TRBV3-2,-,TRBJ2-5,11,-,CASSRLETQYF,TGTGCCAGCAGTCGACTAGAGACCCAGTACTTC
TRBV6-5,-,TRBJ1-3,14,-,CASSSRVSGNTIYF,TGTGCCAGCAGTTCCAGGGTTTCTGGAAACACCATATATTTT
TRBV5-1,TRBD1,TRBJ1-1,17,-,CASSSGRGRGTNTEAFF,TGCGCCAGCAGCTCGGGGCGGGGCAGGGGGACGAACACTGAAGCTTTCTTT
TRBV6-2/TRBV6-3,-,TRBJ1-5,15,few,CASSYNRVGNQPQHF,TGTGCCAGCAGTTATAACAGGGTTGGCAATCAGCCCCAGCATTTT
TRBV29-1,TRBD1,TRBJ1-5,14,-,CSVVTGDSNQPQHF,TGCAGCGTTGTCACAGGGGATAGCAATCAGCCCCAGCATTTT
TRBV7-8,TRBD1,TRBJ1-3,17,once,CASSSRDRIFSGNTIYF,TGTGCCAGCAGCTCCCGGGACAGGATTTTCTCTGGAAACACCATATATTTT
TRBV7-9,-,TRBJ1-1,16,few,CASSLGSGTENTEAFF,TGTGCCAGCAGCTTAGGAAGCGGGACGGAGAACACTGAAGCTTTCTTT
TRBV5-1,TRBD2,TRBJ2-5,14,-,CASSSGGAAETQYF,TGCGCCAGCAGCTCGGGAGGTGCCGCAGAGACCCAGTACTTC
TRBV7-2,-,TRBJ1-5,15,-,CASSLAAAVNQPQHF,TGTGCCAGCAGCTTAGCGGCGGCGGTCAATCAGCCCCAGCATTTT